This is a list of T cell receptor beta chains from one sample in a study of T cell changes during pregnancy in multiple sclerosis. TCRdb's table, derived via immunoSEQ multiplex PCR, lists solely in-frame clones and lacks some. Among some 60,000 clones, more than 85% were seen once, and the ten largest hold about 0.4%. The sample in question was CD4+ T cells from peripheral blood mononuclear cells, obtained in the third trimester of pregnancy. The receptors shown here come from a female donor with multiple sclerosis, enrolled in a pregnancy study. The CDR3 runs from the conserved cysteine through the conserved F or W. A D gene is named only where the DNA matches it firmly. Expanded clones are given a class, and other clones once, few, many or no size at all.

CDR3 protein: CASSRDSITSGANVLTF; CDR3 DNA: TGTGCCAGTAGTAGGGACAGTATTACTTCTGGGGCCAACGTCCTGACTTTC; clone size: NA; V gene: TRBV19; J gene: TRBJ2-6; D gene: TRBD1
CDR3 protein: CASSRGTGGALDTGELFF; CDR3 DNA: TGTGCCAGCTCACGCGGGACAGGGGGCGCGTTGGACACCGGGGAGCTGTTTTTT; clone size: NA; V gene: TRBV18; J gene: TRBJ2-2; D gene: TRBD1
CDR3 protein: CASSLSGVVFGEQFF; CDR3 DNA: TGTGCCAGCAGCTTGTCGGGGGTGGTGTTCGGTGAGCAGTTCTTC; clone size: NA; V gene: TRBV5-5; J gene: TRBJ2-1; D gene: NA
CDR3 protein: CASSMSGTQDQPQHF; CDR3 DNA: TGTGCCAGTAGTATGTCCGGGACACAAGATCAGCCCCAGCATTTT; clone size: NA; V gene: TRBV19; J gene: TRBJ1-5; D gene: NA
CDR3 protein: CASSGLNNEQFF; CDR3 DNA: TGTGCCAGCAGCGGGTTAAACAATGAGCAGTTCTTC; clone size: NA; V gene: TRBV6-1; J gene: TRBJ2-1; D gene: NA
CDR3 protein: CASSLQGNTEAFF; CDR3 DNA: TGTGCCAGTAGTCTACAGGGAAACACTGAAGCTTTCTTT; clone size: few; V gene: TRBV19; J gene: TRBJ1-1; D gene: NA
CDR3 protein: CASSYSNHNYGYTF; CDR3 DNA: TGTGCCAGCAGTTACAGCAATCATAACTATGGCTACACCTTC; clone size: NA; V gene: TRBV6-6; J gene: TRBJ1-2; D gene: NA
CDR3 protein: CASSRQGAQGEKLFF; CDR3 DNA: TGCGCCAGCAGCCGTCAAGGGGCCCAAGGCGAAAAACTGTTTTTT; clone size: NA; V gene: TRBV5-1; J gene: TRBJ1-4; D gene: NA
CDR3 protein: CASSRRLAGGQETQYF; CDR3 DNA: TGTGCCAGTAGTAGAAGACTAGCGGGGGGCCAAGAGACCCAGTACTTC; clone size: NA; V gene: TRBV19; J gene: TRBJ2-5; D gene: TRBD2
CDR3 protein: CASGRGTSGDETQYF; CDR3 DNA: TGTGCTAGTGGTCGAGGGACTAGCGGGGATGAGACCCAGTACTTC; clone size: NA; V gene: TRBV12-5; J gene: TRBJ2-5; D gene: TRBD2
CDR3 protein: CASSLGGLKETQYF; CDR3 DNA: TGTGCCAGCAGCTTAGGGGGACTAAAAGAGACCCAGTACTTC; clone size: NA; V gene: TRBV7-3; J gene: TRBJ2-5; D gene: TRBD2
CDR3 protein: CASDNRGRGGGYTF; CDR3 DNA: TGTGCCAGCGATAACAGGGGCCGTGGAGGGGGCTACACCTTC; clone size: NA; V gene: TRBV2; J gene: TRBJ1-2; D gene: TRBD1
CDR3 protein: CASTWGQVENEQYF; CDR3 DNA: TGTGCCAGCACCTGGGGACAGGTCGAGAACGAGCAGTACTTC; clone size: NA; V gene: TRBV2; J gene: TRBJ2-7; D gene: TRBD1
CDR3 protein: CASRTKTQGSNRHYGYTF; CDR3 DNA: TGTGCCAGCCGTACCAAGACACAGGGGAGTAACCGGCACTATGGCTACACCTTC; clone size: NA; V gene: TRBV5-3; J gene: TRBJ1-2; D gene: TRBD1
CDR3 protein: CASSPRGQGRMDEQFF; CDR3 DNA: TGTGCCAGCAGCCCCAGGGGACAGGGGAGAATGGATGAGCAGTTCTTC; clone size: NA; V gene: TRBV14; J gene: TRBJ2-1; D gene: TRBD1
CDR3 protein: CASSARTGNTGELFF; CDR3 DNA: TGTGCCAGCAGCGCTCGGACAGGAAACACCGGGGAGCTGTTTTTT; clone size: NA; V gene: TRBV2; J gene: TRBJ2-2; D gene: TRBD1
CDR3 protein: CASSAQGGAQSPLHF; CDR3 DNA: TGTGCCAGCAGTGCACAAGGAGGGGCCCAATCACCCCTCCACTTT; clone size: NA; V gene: TRBV6-6; J gene: TRBJ1-6; D gene: NA
CDR3 protein: CAWSNGGWGNQPQHF; CDR3 DNA: TGTGCCTGGAGCAATGGGGGGTGGGGCAATCAGCCCCAGCATTTT; clone size: NA; V gene: TRBV30; J gene: TRBJ1-5; D gene: NA
CDR3 protein: CASSPPLLLEQYF; CDR3 DNA: TGTGCCAGCAGTCCCCCCCTTTTGTTAGAGCAGTACTTC; clone size: NA; V gene: TRBV28; J gene: TRBJ2-7; D gene: NA
CDR3 protein: CASRSGQGGQETQYF; CDR3 DNA: TGCGCCAGCAGGTCAGGACAGGGTGGCCAAGAGACCCAGTACTTC; clone size: once; V gene: TRBV10-1; J gene: TRBJ2-5; D gene: TRBD1
CDR3 protein: CASLLGAGGYTF; CDR3 DNA: TGTGCCAGCCTACTGGGGGCAGGAGGCTACACCTTC; clone size: NA; V gene: TRBV5-6; J gene: TRBJ1-2; D gene: NA
CDR3 protein: CASSRDRVAYEQYF; CDR3 DNA: TGTGCCAGTAGTAGGGACAGGGTCGCCTACGAGCAGTACTTC; clone size: once; V gene: TRBV19; J gene: TRBJ2-7; D gene: TRBD1
CDR3 protein: CASSAGNTGELFF; CDR3 DNA: TGCGCCAGCAGTGCGGGTAACACCGGGGAGCTGTTTTTT; clone size: NA; V gene: TRBV10-1; J gene: TRBJ2-2; D gene: NA
CDR3 protein: CASRTRPGWGHTGELFF; CDR3 DNA: TGTGCCTCCAGGACCCGGCCGGGTTGGGGGCACACCGGGGAGCTGTTTTTT; clone size: NA; V gene: TRBV27; J gene: TRBJ2-2; D gene: NA
CDR3 protein: CAWRRQGSYNEQFF; CDR3 DNA: TGTGCCTGGAGAAGACAGGGCTCCTACAATGAGCAGTTCTTC; clone size: NA; V gene: TRBV30; J gene: TRBJ2-1; D gene: TRBD1
CDR3 protein: CSVGGEPYEQYF; CDR3 DNA: TGCAGCGTTGGGGGGGAGCCCTACGAGCAGTACTTC; clone size: NA; V gene: TRBV29-1; J gene: TRBJ2-7; D gene: NA
CDR3 protein: CSALAYEQYF; CDR3 DNA: TGCAGTGCCCTAGCCTACGAGCAGTACTTC; clone size: NA; V gene: TRBV20-1; J gene: TRBJ2-7; D gene: NA